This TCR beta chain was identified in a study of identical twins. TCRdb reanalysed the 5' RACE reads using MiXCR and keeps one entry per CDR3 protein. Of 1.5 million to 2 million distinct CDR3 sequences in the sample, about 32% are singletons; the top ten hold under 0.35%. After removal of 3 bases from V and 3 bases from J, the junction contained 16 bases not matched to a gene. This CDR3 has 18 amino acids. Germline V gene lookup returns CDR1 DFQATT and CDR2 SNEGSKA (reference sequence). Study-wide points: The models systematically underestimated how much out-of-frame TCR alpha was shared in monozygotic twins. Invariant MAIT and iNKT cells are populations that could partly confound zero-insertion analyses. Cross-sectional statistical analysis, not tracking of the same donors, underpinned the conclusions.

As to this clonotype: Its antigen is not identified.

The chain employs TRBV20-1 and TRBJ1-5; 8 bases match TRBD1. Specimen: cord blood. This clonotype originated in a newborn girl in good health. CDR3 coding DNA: TGCAGTGCTAGGGATCATTATGACAGGGGCTGGGACAATCAGCCCCAGCATTTT. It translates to CSARDHYDRGWDNQPQHF.